This T cell receptor (beta chain) emerged from a study of T-cell reconstitution after alpha-beta-depleted transplantation in children. This clonotype has more than one count but fewer than ten. The TCRbeta library incorporated unique molecular identifiers. One entry per CDR3 protein, called by TCRdb with MiXCR from the PCR reads. The data contain roughly 500,000 distinct CDR3 sequences, about 17% of them singletons. This CDR3 comprises 13 residues. Germline V gives CDR1 WSHSY, CDR2 SAAADI. Trimming took 7 bases from V and 9 from J; bases not matched to a gene: 9. The receptor's source is a human donor who donated a stem cell graft to a child with acute lymphoblastic leukemia. The sample consisted of PBMCs from the stem cell graft donor, taken from the stem cell graft. The chain recombines TRBV10-2 with TRBJ2-1, with TRBD2 identical over 7 bases. DNA of the CDR3: TGCGCCAGCATCCCCGCCTGGGAGGGTGAGCAGTTCTTC. This codes for CASIPAWEGEQFF.